The sequence of this T cell receptor beta chain was determined in a study of cytomegalovirus exposure and HLA in healthy donors. The primer mix had 60 Vbeta and 13 Jbeta primers. The method was immunoSEQ multiplex PCR; TCRdb's version includes in-frame clones alone and lacks a portion of them. This sample has approximately 70,000 clones; 60% to 70% occur once, and the top ten carry 7.6%. Per the germline V gene, CDR1 is MNHEY and CDR2 is SMNVEV (reference sequence). The CDR3 extends over 13 amino acids. V lost 6 bases and J lost 0, with 6 bases in between. J is TRBJ1-5 and V is TRBV27, with D unclear. Sequenced material: PBMCs. This clonotype originated in a man between 35 and 55 years old in good health and CMV-seropositive. This chain's CDR3 is CASRLYSNQPQHF. The DNA for the CDR3 is TGTGCCAGCAGACTCTATAGCAATCAGCCCCAGCATTTT.